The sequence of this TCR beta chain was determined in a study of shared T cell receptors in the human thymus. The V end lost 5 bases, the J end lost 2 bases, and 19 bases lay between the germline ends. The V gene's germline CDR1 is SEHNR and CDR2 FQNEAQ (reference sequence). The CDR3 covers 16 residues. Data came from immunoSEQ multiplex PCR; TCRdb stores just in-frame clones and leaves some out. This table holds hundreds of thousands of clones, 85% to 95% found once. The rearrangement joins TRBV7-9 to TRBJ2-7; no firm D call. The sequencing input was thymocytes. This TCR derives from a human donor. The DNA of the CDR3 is TGTGCCAGCAGCCAAAACCCTCTCGGAACTCCCTACGAGCAGTACTTC. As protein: CASSQNPLGTPYEQYF.